This is a list of T cell receptor beta chains from one sample in a study of blood T cell repertoires in COVID-19. Produced via immunoSEQ multiplex PCR; TCRdb's table is partial and in-frame only. This table holds about 220,000 clones, approximately 86% found once. Input material: peripheral blood. All receptors come from a woman in her fifties or sixties with COVID-19, enrolled during active disease. The CDR3 runs from the conserved cysteine through the conserved F or W. The order of the fields is CDR3 DNA, CDR3 protein, clone size, J gene, V gene, D gene. A D gene is named only where the DNA matches it firmly. Some rows have no size entry. The others give once, few or many, or a class for an expanded clone.

TGTGCCAGCAGCACTCGGACAGGGGAGAACTATGGCTACACCTTC,CASSTRTGENYGYTF,.,TRBJ1-2,TRBV21-1,.
TGTGCCAGCAGCGTAGGGGGGCCGCTCAACATTCAGTACTTC,CASSVGGPLNIQYF,.,TRBJ2-4,TRBV9,.
TGCAGCGCCCTGGAGGCTTACGAGCAGTACTTC,CSALEAYEQYF,.,TRBJ2-7,TRBV29-1,.
TGTGCCAGCAGCTTGACAGGGGGCGGATGGACCGGGGAGCTGTTTTTT,CASSLTGGGWTGELFF,.,TRBJ2-2,TRBV5-6,TRBD1
TGTGCCAGCAGTATGAGCGGGACAGATACGCAGTATTTT,CASSMSGTDTQYF,.,TRBJ2-3,TRBV28,.
TGCAGCGTTCCGTCTCGGGGTCCCTCTGGGGCCAACGTCCTGACTTTC,CSVPSRGPSGANVLTF,.,TRBJ2-6,TRBV29-1,.
TGTGCCAGAGCCTTCTCTACCGGGGAATGTCTGTGGTATGGCTACACCTTC,CARAFSTGECLWYGYTF,.,TRBJ1-2,TRBV6-4,.
TGTGCCAGTAGTATAGGAAGCGGGGTCGGAGATACGCAGTATTTT,CASSIGSGVGDTQYF,once,TRBJ2-3,TRBV19,TRBD2
TGTGCCAGCAGTTTCCTTCAGACTAGCGGACCTTTCATTACCGGGGAGCTGTTTTTT,CASSFLQTSGPFITGELFF,.,TRBJ2-2,TRBV27,TRBD2
TGTGCCAGCAGCTCTTACCGGGACACCATTTACAATGAGCAGTTCTTC,CASSSYRDTIYNEQFF,.,TRBJ2-1,TRBV5-6,.
TGTGCCAGCAGGAGGGACAGGGGTCTGGAGCAGTACTTC,CASRRDRGLEQYF,.,TRBJ2-7,TRBV6-6,TRBD1
TGTGCCAGCAGCCCGAGAGGGACAGGCCGCTCTGGAAACACCATATATTTT,CASSPRGTGRSGNTIYF,few,TRBJ1-3,TRBV7-2,TRBD1
TGTGCCAGCAGCGTCCCGACAGACCCCTACAATGAGCAGTTCTTC,CASSVPTDPYNEQFF,.,TRBJ2-1,TRBV9,.
TGTGCCACCAGCAGAGGGATAGGACAGGGAGGGAGGACTGAAGCTTTCTTT,CATSRGIGQGGRTEAFF,.,TRBJ1-1,TRBV15,TRBD1
TGTGCCAGCAGCCCCTCCAGGGGGGTGGACACTGAAGCTTTCTTT,CASSPSRGVDTEAFF,.,TRBJ1-1,TRBV7-8,TRBD1
TGTGCCAGCAGCCAAGGGCAGGGGGCGAGTGGCTACACCTTC,CASSQGQGASGYTF,.,TRBJ1-2,TRBV14,TRBD1
TGTGCCAGTAACTCGCGGAGGCGGGCCTGGGACACCGGGGAGCTGTTTTTT,CASNSRRRAWDTGELFF,.,TRBJ2-2,TRBV19,.
TGTGCCAGTAGCCCGGGACAGGTTGGGTATGGCTACACCTTC,CASSPGQVGYGYTF,.,TRBJ1-2,TRBV19,TRBD1
TGTGCCAGCATCCCCGTAACAGGGTATAATTCACCCCTCCACTTT,CASIPVTGYNSPLHF,.,TRBJ1-6,TRBV28,.
TGCGCCAGCAGCTATTCCTCCTCGACAGCTAATGGGGCAGATACGCAGTATTTT,CASSYSSSTANGADTQYF,.,TRBJ2-3,TRBV5-1,.
TGTGCCAGCAGCTTGGCAGGATTGAAAAACATTCAGTACTTC,CASSLAGLKNIQYF,.,TRBJ2-4,TRBV11-2,.
TGTGCCAGCAGGGAGACAGGGGGCTTAGCAGGGCAGCCCCAGCATTTT,CASRETGGLAGQPQHF,.,TRBJ1-5,TRBV28,TRBD1
TGTGCCAGCAGCTTGGGGACAGGGGACGGTGGCTACACCTTC,CASSLGTGDGGYTF,.,TRBJ1-2,TRBV5-6,TRBD1
TGCGCCAGCAGCTTGGCCGGGACTCTCCAAGAGACCCAGTACTTC,CASSLAGTLQETQYF,.,TRBJ2-5,TRBV5-1,.
TGTGCCATCCCCGCTTCGGCCGGGTTGGAGACCCAGTACTTC,CAIPASAGLETQYF,.,TRBJ2-5,TRBV6-5,.
TGCGCCAGCCGTAGACAGGGGTCCACCGGGGAGCTGTTTTTT,CASRRQGSTGELFF,.,TRBJ2-2,TRBV5-1,TRBD1
TGTGCCAGCAGCCCGAGGGGGGGCGATGGCTACACCTTC,CASSPRGGDGYTF,.,TRBJ1-2,TRBV7-3,.
TGTGCCAGTAGGGGGACAGCCATTTCTCTTATTAGCAATCAGCCCCAGCATTTT,CASRGTAISLISNQPQHF,.,TRBJ1-5,TRBV19,TRBD1